This T cell receptor beta chain derives from a study of blood T cell repertoires in COVID-19. Across the study: In each case, the material was cDNA or gDNA derived from T cells, B-cell-depleted T cells, or PBMCs.

V lost 3 bases to trimming and J lost 2 bases, with 8 bases between them. Per germline, CDR1 DFQATT and CDR2 SNEGSKA (reference sequence). This CDR3 is 12 amino acids long. TCRdb keeps only in-frame clones here, not all; method: immunoSEQ multiplex PCR. The table lists about 210,000 clones, roughly 88% of them singletons, with roughly 5.9% in the top ten. The clonotype comes from a middle-aged man with acute COVID-19. V and J are TRBV20-1 and TRBJ2-7; D is undetermined. Input material: PBMCs or T cells enriched from blood (not recorded which). Here the CDR3 DNA reads TGCAGTGCTAGTGACGGTACCTACGAGCAGTACTTC. Translating it yields CSASDGTYEQYF.